These T cell receptor beta chains were read from a single sample in a study of Ad26.COV2.S vaccination and SARS-CoV-2 variants. Clones were sequenced by immunoSEQ multiplex PCR, and TCRdb holds only the in-frame ones, with some missing. The table lists fewer than 300,000 clones, 70% to 90% of them singletons. The sequences come from peripheral blood, collected in a trial of Ad26.COV2.S vaccine versus placebo. These receptors originate from a person between 18 and 65 years old who received the Ad26.COV2.S COVID-19 vaccine or a placebo. Both conserved end residues are part of each CDR3. The D gene is left open where the match is weak. Clone size is given for some rows only: seen once, a few or many times, or a class if the clone is expanded.

d_gene	v_gene	abundance	j_gene	CDR3nt	CDR3aa
TRBD2	TRBV4-2	-	TRBJ2-3	TGTGCCAGCAGCCAAACTACTAGCGGGAGTTACCCAGATACGCAGTATTTT	CASSQTTSGSYPDTQYF
TRBD1	TRBV7-2	-	TRBJ2-7	TGTGCCAGCAGCTTACCCACCGGGACAGGGGGGCGAGAGCAGTACTTC	CASSLPTGTGGREQYF
-	TRBV5-5	-	TRBJ1-1	TGTGCCAGCAGCTCCCTTTATTCCGAAGCTTTCTTT	CASSSLYSEAFF
TRBD1	TRBV7-2	-	TRBJ1-1	TGTGCCAGCAGCTTATCCCCGGCAGGGGGGTTCGGAACTGAAGCTTTCTTT	CASSLSPAGGFGTEAFF
-	TRBV2	-	TRBJ2-5	TGTGCCAGCAGTGAAGTACGGGGGGCCGGAGTAGGGACCCAGTACTTC	CASSEVRGAGVGTQYF
-	TRBV5-1	once	TRBJ2-2	TGCGCCAGCAGCCTCCGACAGGTCGAGACCGGGGAGCTGTTTTTT	CASSLRQVETGELFF
-	TRBV6-2/TRBV6-3	-	TRBJ1-6	TGTGCCAGCAGTATGGGAGGAAAATCACCCCTCCACTTT	CASSMGGKSPLHF
TRBD1	TRBV19	few	TRBJ1-2	TGTGCCAGTAGTATTCCTCGACAGGGTGGTGACTATGGCTACACCTTC	CASSIPRQGGDYGYTF
-	TRBV10-1	-	TRBJ2-3	TGCGCCAGCAGTGAGTCTGGCGACTACACAGATACGCAGTATTTT	CASSESGDYTDTQYF
-	TRBV5-6	-	TRBJ2-2	TGTGCCAGCAGCTTGATACGGGATAGGAACACCGGGGAGCTGTTTTTT	CASSLIRDRNTGELFF
TRBD1	TRBV6-6	few	TRBJ1-1	TGTGCCACCAGACACCCCCGGACAGGGGGCACCACTGAAGCTTTCTTT	CATRHPRTGGTTEAFF
-	TRBV6-4	-	TRBJ1-5	TGTGCCAGGATGAACTTGGCAGAACAAAGTCAGCCCCAGCATTTT	CARMNLAEQSQPQHF
TRBD1	TRBV30	-	TRBJ1-2	TGTGCCTGGACCTTGGCCCACAACAGGGGCGCTGGCTACACCTTC	CAWTLAHNRGAGYTF
-	TRBV28	-	TRBJ1-2	TGTGCCAGCAGTACCCCGGGACACGGCTATGGCTACACCTTC	CASSTPGHGYGYTF
-	TRBV5-4	-	TRBJ1-1	TGTGCCAGCAGTTTAAACCGGGACACTGAAGCTTTCTTT	CASSLNRDTEAFF
-	TRBV10-2	-	TRBJ2-2	TGCGCCAGCATCGGGCTAGCGAACACCGGGGAGCTGTTTTTT	CASIGLANTGELFF
TRBD1	TRBV7-2	-	TRBJ1-6	TGTGCCAGCAGCTTAGCATCGGGACAGGGTGGATCACCCCTCCACTTT	CASSLASGQGGSPLHF
-	TRBV5-4	-	TRBJ2-2	TGTGCCAGCAGCTTGGCTACCGGGACGGGGACCGGGGAGCTGTTTTTT	CASSLATGTGTGELFF
-	TRBV4-1	-	TRBJ2-1	TGCGCCAGTCGGGCGGGGACGAGGAAGTTCTTC	CASRAGTRKFF
-	TRBV15	-	TRBJ2-7	TGTGCCACCAGCCCCCGGGCTGGGCCCTACGAGCAGTACTTC	CATSPRAGPYEQYF
TRBD1	TRBV19	-	TRBJ2-7	TGTGCCAGTAGCAGACAGGGCTCCTACGAGCAGTACTTC	CASSRQGSYEQYF
TRBD1	TRBV11-2	-	TRBJ2-7	TGTGCCAGCAGCCCAACAATACACAGGGGCCGTGACGAGCAGTACTTC	CASSPTIHRGRDEQYF
TRBD1	TRBV25-1	once	TRBJ1-2	TGTGCCAGCAGCGCGACAGGGAAGTGGGGCTACACCTTC	CASSATGKWGYTF
-	TRBV7-8	-	TRBJ2-5	TGTGCCAGCAGCTTAGCTTTAGGGGAGACCCAGTACTTC	CASSLALGETQYF
-	TRBV6-5	-	TRBJ2-1	TGTGCCAGCACCCGGGCTGGGGACCGCTACAATGAGCAGTTCTTC	CASTRAGDRYNEQFF
-	TRBV2	-	TRBJ2-5	TGTGCCAGCAGGGCAGTACAGGGTCGGGAGACCCAGTACTTC	CASRAVQGRETQYF
-	TRBV12-5	-	TRBJ2-2	TGTGCTAGTGGGGTCTCCGGGGAGCTGTTTTTT	CASGVSGELFF
-	TRBV5-1	-	TRBJ1-1	TGCGCCAGCAGCGCAGGACAGATGGATGAAGCTTTCTTT	CASSAGQMDEAFF